In its sample, the clone carrying this T cell receptor delta chain ranks as hyperexpanded (1% or more). The sample contains more than one DNA sequence encoding this CDR3. The data belong to a study of gamma-delta chains in newborns, infants, children. TCRdb reran clone calling via CATT on the reads. Among approximately 1,900 delta-chain clones listed, approximately 3% were seen once. The CDR3 sequence is 21 residues long. Germline V gene data show CDR1 as GEAIGNYY and CDR2 as EKD. V lost 0 bases to trimming and J lost 0 bases; unmatched junction nucleotides: 10. V and J are TRDV2 and TRDJ3, with 10 bases lining up with TRDD3. This TCR was recovered from a child in good health. The specimen sequenced was blood. CDR3 sequence reads: CACDTAGNGGYFSWDTRQMFF. CDR3 DNA: TGTGCCTGTGACACCGCTGGTAATGGGGGATACTTCTCCTGGGACACCCGACAGATGTTTTTC.